This T cell receptor beta chain was sequenced for a study of T cells in Graves' hyperthyroidism and ophthalmopathy. Study background: Peripheral blood sampling occurred at initial diagnosis, before any treatment.

Germline assignment: CDR1 SNHLY and CDR2 FYNNEI. The CDR3 totals 16 residues. V was pared by 9 bases and J by 3 bases, with 11 bases of the junction left unmatched. Using RNA transcripts as the source, TCR beta CDR3 regions were amplified. The HTBI primer set drove a first-round RT-PCR of the TCR CDR3. Using its own MiXCR run on the multiplex PCR reads, TCRdb lists one record per CDR3 protein. The table includes over 450,000 distinct CDR3 sequences, approximately 15% detected once. This clonotype was recorded at least ten times. The rearrangement joins TRBV2 to TRBJ2-3; the match to TRBD2 covers 11 bases. Sequenced sample: blood. This receptor was taken from a woman younger than 30 with Graves' hyperthyroidism. The CDR3 sequence: CARALLSGRGTDTQYF. The CDR3 DNA sequence: TGTGCCAGAGCCCTCCTTAGCGGGAGGGGGACAGATACGCAGTATTTT. The full variable domain, rest sourced from reference TRBV2 and TRBJ2-3, is EPEVTQTPSHQVTQMGQEVILRCVPISNHLYFYWYRQILGQKVEFLVSFYNNEISEKSEIFDDQFSVERPDGSNFTLKIRSTKLEDSAMYFCARALLSGRGTDTQYFGPGTRLTVL.